This passage covers 10 T cell receptor beta chains from one sample sequenced in a study of sequential checkpoint blockade in melanoma. Treatment noted: randomized to nivolumab then ipilimumab (arm A) or the reverse (arm B). The method was immunoSEQ multiplex PCR; TCRdb's version includes in-frame clones alone and lacks a portion of them. The data hold under 20,000 clones, with around 70% observed a single time. Sequenced material: CD8+ T cells sorted from blood (inferred from file names), taken from a patient given nivolumab and ipilimumab in sequence. These receptors were taken from a human donor with melanoma.

The genes are TRBV9 and TRBJ2-3; 10 bases map to TRBD2. V gave up 3 bases and J gave up 1 base; unmatched junction bases: 17. Germline CDR1 reads SGDLS; CDR2 reads YYNGEE. The length of the CDR3 is 20 residues. CDR3 region: CASSASSGQSGTSGTDTQYF. The CDR3 nucleotides read TGTGCCAGCAGCGCTAGTTCGGGACAATCCGGGACTAGCGGCACAGATACGCAGTATTTT.

J is TRBJ1-1 and V is TRBV6-5; no definite D call. This CDR3 comprises 15 residues. Germline V gene lookup returns CDR1 MNHEY and CDR2 SVGAGI. Trimming pared 1 base from V and 4 bases from J, leaving 13 bases between. The CDR3 DNA sequence: TGTGCCAGCAGTTACTTTGGGGAGGTCGGCACTGAAGCTTTCTTT. This sequence encodes CASSYFGEVGTEAFF.

V gene TRBV6-6 combines with J gene TRBJ1-2, with TRBD1 as a possible D gene (6 bases). The CDR3 totals 13 residues. Germline V lookup: CDR1 MNHNY, CDR2 SVGAGI (reference sequence). V was shortened by 0 bases and J by 8 bases, with 10 bases between the two germline ends. In DNA, the CDR3 is TGTGCCAGCAGTTACTCTCAGGGGAAAGGCTACACCTTC. Translated: CASSYSQGKGYTF.

The chain has TRBV27 and TRBJ1-2; 8 bases agree with TRBD1. The V gene's germline CDR1 is MNHEY and CDR2 SMNVEV (reference sequence). Trimming took 5 bases from V and 8 from J; bases not matched to a gene: 7. This CDR3 is 13 amino acids long. The CDR3 nucleotides are TGTGCCAGCAGTACCCACAGGGGGGAAGGCTACACCTTC. As protein: CASSTHRGEGYTF.

This rearrangement joins TRBV6-4 to TRBJ2-6; TRBD1 might be the D (5 bases). This CDR3 region has 16 residues. V lost 0 bases, J lost 0 bases, and 6 bases lay in between. Germline CDR1 is MRHNA and CDR2 is SNTAGT. CDR3 protein: CASSDSTASGANVLTF. The CDR3, as DNA: TGTGCCAGCAGTGACTCGACAGCCTCTGGGGCCAACGTCCTGACTTTC.

DNA of the CDR3: TGTGCCAGCAGTTTGGCTAGCGGGCCGAACCAAGAGACCCAGTACTTC. Protein sequence: CASSLASGPNQETQYF. The chain recombines TRBV27 with TRBJ2-5; 8 nucleotides match TRBD2. Germline V gives CDR1 MNHEY, CDR2 SMNVEV (reference sequence). This CDR3 contains 16 residues. Trimming removed 3 bases from V and 0 bases from J; junction bases left unmatched: 6.

By frequency in the sample, this clone is medium-sized. This sequence joins TRBV4-3 and TRBJ2-3; D is ambiguous. V lost 0 bases to trimming and J lost 5 bases, with 6 bases between them. Germline CDR1 and CDR2: LGHNA and YSLEER. This CDR3 comprises 13 residues. CDR3 amino acids: CASSQERVDTQYF. CDR3 coding DNA: TGCGCCAGCAGCCAAGAAAGAGTAGATACGCAGTATTTT.

This chain links TRBV4-2 with TRBJ2-3; 9 nucleotides agree with TRBD2. Germline V gives CDR1 LGHNA, CDR2 YNFKEQ. V lost 4 bases and J lost 0; bases outside the gene matches: 2. The CDR3 length is 15 residues. CDR3 sequence (DNA): TGTGCCAGCAGCCTTAGCGGGGGAAGCACAGATACGCAGTATTTT. It specifies CASSLSGGSTDTQYF.

The chain is built from TRBV6-5 and TRBJ2-1; possibly TRBD1 for D (5 bases). Germline CDR1 and CDR2: MNHEY and SVGAGI. The V gene lost 5 bases and the J gene lost 10 bases, with 9 bases spanning the gap. This CDR3 region has 11 residues. The CDR3 region is CASSRGNEQFF. CDR3 DNA: TGTGCCAGCAGTAGGGGTAACGAGCAGTTCTTC.

The sample holds a few counts of this clone. The chain couples TRBV19 to TRBJ2-7, with TRBD1 matching 7 bases. The CDR3 runs to 16 residues. The junction had 12 bases not matched to a gene; V was cut back by 4 bases and J by 3 bases. From germline, CDR1 is LNHDA and CDR2 SQIVND (reference sequence). The chain's CDR3 is CASSNLGRQGLYEQYF. The CDR3 coding sequence is TGTGCCAGTAGTAATTTAGGGAGACAGGGCCTCTACGAGCAGTACTTC. Drawing the rest from reference TRBV19 and TRBJ2-7, the complete variable domain is DGGITQSPKYLFRKEGQNVTLSCEQNLNHDAMYWYRQDPGQGLRLIYYSQIVNDFQKGDIAEGYSVSREKKESFPLTVTSAQKNPTAFYLCASSNLGRQGLYEQYFGPGTRLTVT.